This entry lists 7 T cell receptor beta chains sequenced from one sample in a study of beta chain features in type 1 diabetes. Every bit of the isolated RNA underwent reverse transcription, so sequencing read expressed TCRB transcripts. The table came from immunoSEQ multiplex PCR; TCRdb's copy has only in-frame clones and leaves some out. Of under 250,000 clones listed, around an eighth are singletons. The sequencing input was naive CD4+ T cells from blood. These receptors all stem from a woman aged 40-49 years in good health.

This clone was recorded a few times. V usage is TRBV27 and J usage is TRBJ1-1; D is undetermined. CDR1 and CDR2 from the germline V gene are MNHEY and SMNVEV (reference sequence). There are 15 residues in the CDR3. V gave up 10 bases and J gave up 2 bases, with 20 bases separating them. CDR3 DNA sequence: TGTGCCACCTCCTCTCGGGTCCCCCGAAACACTGAAGCTTTCTTT. This codes for CATSSRVPRNTEAFF.

The chain joins TRBV5-6 to TRBJ1-5; the D is unclear. The V and J ends lost 2 bases and 0 bases respectively, with 12 bases between them. This CDR3 is 16 amino acids long. The V gene's germline CDR1 is SGHDT and CDR2 YYEEEE. CDR3 in amino acids: CASSLHGEYSNQPQHF. The CDR3 region has the DNA TGTGCCAGCAGCTTACATGGAGAATATAGCAATCAGCCCCAGCATTTT.

V is TRBV4-3 and J is TRBJ2-2; D possibly corresponds to TRBD2 (6 bases). The CDR3 runs to 14 residues. Deletions cut 4 bases from V and 5 bases from J, with 11 bases between. Germline lookup yields CDR1 LGHNA and CDR2 YSLEER. CDR3: CASSRTGGTGELFF. CDR3 nucleotides: TGCGCCAGCAGCCGCACCGGGGGTACCGGGGAGCTGTTTTTT.

This rearrangement joins TRBV19 to TRBJ2-7; tentatively, D is TRBD2 (6 bases). V lost 3 bases to trimming and J lost 1 base, with 13 bases between them. This CDR3 spans 15 amino acids. Germline V CDR1 and CDR2: LNHDA, SQIVND (reference sequence). Here the CDR3 reads CASSIGQGGSYEQYF. CDR3 in DNA: TGTGCCAGTAGTATTGGGCAGGGAGGATCCTACGAGCAGTACTTC.

There are a few counts of this clone. This chain links TRBV6-5 with TRBJ1-6, with 10 positions matching TRBD1. Germline loops: CDR1 MNHEY, CDR2 SVGAGI. J lost 13 bases, V lost 6 bases, and 12 bases had no gene match. The CDR3 runs to 15 residues. The CDR3 reads CASRPPGTGVAPLHF. The CDR3 DNA reads TGTGCCAGCAGACCCCCCGGGACAGGGGTTGCCCCCCTCCACTTT.

This clone was counted a few times. The rearrangement links TRBV5-1 to TRBJ1-2; a weak D match, TRBD1 (6 bases). The CDR3 is made up of 15 amino acids. Per germline, CDR1 SGHRS and CDR2 YFSETQ. Trimming removed 4 bases from V and 1 base from J, with 14 bases in between. DNA of the CDR3: TGCGCCAGCAGCCCTACAGGGAGTTTTAACTATGGCTACACCTTC. The encoded protein is CASSPTGSFNYGYTF.

The sample holds a few counts of this clone. The rearrangement uses TRBV7-2 and TRBJ2-1; D uncertain. Germline V gene sequence: CDR1 SGHTA, CDR2 FQGNSA. The V end lost 2 bases, the J end lost 7 bases, and 12 bases lay between the germline ends. CDR3 length: 14 amino acids. The CDR3 is CASSLNSISNEQFF. Here the CDR3 DNA reads TGTGCCAGCAGCTTAAACAGTATCTCAAATGAGCAGTTCTTC.